The 16 T cell receptor beta chains in this list originate from one sample, sequenced in a study of T cell repertoires in cytomegalovirus infection. These TCRs are of unknown antigen specificity. From the reads, TCRdb called clonotypes with MiXCR, one entry per CDR3 protein. This table has some 940,000 distinct CDR3 sequences, under 40% appearing once. The sequencing here drew on cultured CD8+ T cells from PBMCs, taken from culture after CMV antigen stimulation. These receptors all stem from a human donor in good health (CMV status not recorded). Some clones in this sample may be carry-over from other donors' samples.

The chain has TRBV5-6 and TRBJ2-6; tentatively, D is TRBD1 (6 bases). The CDR3 has 17 amino acids. The V end was cut by 2 bases, the J end by 4 bases, with 16 bases between. Germline V gene lookup returns CDR1 SGHDT and CDR2 YYEEEE. Written as DNA, the CDR3 is TGTGCCAGCAGCTTTTTACAGGGACCCGGCGGGGCCAACGTCCTGACTTTC. The encoded protein is CASSFLQGPGGANVLTF.

This clonotype has just a few counts. J is TRBJ2-2 and V is TRBV7-9; possible D gene TRBD1, 6 bases. There are 16 residues in the CDR3. V was cut by 2 bases and J by 0 bases, with 10 bases left in between. The germline V gene encodes CDR1 SEHNR and CDR2 FQNEAQ (reference sequence). CDR3 protein: CASSLQGYANTGELFF. The CDR3 DNA is TGTGCCAGCAGCTTACAGGGGTATGCGAACACCGGGGAGCTGTTTTTT.

This clonotype occurred a few times. The chain carries TRBV6-1 and TRBJ2-2; TRBD1 is a possible D gene (6 bases). The V and J ends lost 4 bases and 2 bases respectively, with 11 bases between them. Germline assignment: CDR1 MNHNS and CDR2 SASEGT. There are 15 residues in the CDR3. The CDR3 bases are TGTGCCAGCAGTGCGAACAGGGCCAACACCGGGGAGCTGTTTTTT. Translating gives CASSANRANTGELFF.

The chain joins TRBV5-5 to TRBJ2-4; TRBD1 is a possible D gene (6 bases). This CDR3 region has 16 residues. Trimming stripped 4 bases from V and 3 bases from J, with 17 bases between. CDR1 is SGHKS, CDR2 YYEKEE, per germline (reference sequence). The chain's CDR3 is CASSGRDAGVKNIQYF. In nucleotides, the CDR3 is TGTGCCAGCAGCGGCCGGGACGCAGGGGTCAAAAACATTCAGTACTTC.

This clonotype was recorded a few times. The V gene is TRBV7-2, the J gene TRBJ2-7; 7 bases fit TRBD1. Trimming cost V 1 base and J 5 bases; bases outside gene matches: 8. CDR1 and CDR2 (germline): SGHTA, FQGNSA. The CDR3 has 15 amino acids. In nucleotides, the CDR3 is TGTGCCAGCAGCTTAGACTCGAACAGGGGCCACGAGCAGTACTTC. Translating it yields CASSLDSNRGHEQYF. The full variable domain, in which reference TRBV7-2 and TRBJ2-7 provide the parts outside the CDR3, is GAGVSQSPSNKVTEKGKDVELRCDPISGHTALYWYRQSLGQGLEFLIYFQGNSAPDKSGLPSDRFSAERTGGSVSTLTIQRTQQEDSAVYLCASSLDSNRGHEQYFGPGTRLTVT.

The chain is built from TRBV27 and TRBJ2-7; TRBD2 aligns across 9 bases. J was trimmed by 5 bases and V by 2 bases; bases with no gene match: 7. This CDR3 contains 15 residues. CDR1 and CDR2 from the germline V gene are MNHEY and SMNVEV (reference sequence). The CDR3 DNA reads as TGTGCCAGCAGTTTAGGGGCGGGGGGGCCACACGAGCAGTACTTC. This encodes CASSLGAGGPHEQYF.

This clonotype was seen repeatedly, ten times or more. The chain combines TRBV7-9 with TRBJ2-7, with D perhaps being TRBD1 or TRBD2 (5 bases each). V dropped 5 bases and J dropped 3 bases, with 8 bases sitting between them. From germline, CDR1 is SEHNR and CDR2 FQNEAQ (reference sequence). The CDR3 has 12 amino acids. CDR3 sequence reads: CASSGDGYEQYV. The CDR3 DNA follows: TGTGCCAGCAGCGGGGACGGCTACGAGCAGTACGTC.

The chain uses TRBV19 and TRBJ1-4, with D unclear. The CDR3 is 15 residues long. Germline values: CDR1 LNHDA, CDR2 SQIVND (reference sequence). Trimming cost V 4 bases and J 3 bases, with 12 bases left between them. The CDR3 reads CASSRITRANEKLFF. DNA for the CDR3: TGTGCCAGTAGTAGAATAACGAGGGCTAATGAAAAACTGTTTTTT.

The rearrangement joins TRBV6-1 to TRBJ2-2, with TRBD2 matching 12 bases. Germline V gene sequence: CDR1 MNHNS, CDR2 SASEGT. J lost 2 bases, V lost 6 bases, and 10 bases had no gene match. This CDR3 contains 18 residues. For the CDR3, the DNA is TGTGCCAGCAGACCGGCTAGCGGGGGGGCGTTAAACACCGGGGAGCTGTTTTTT. This sequence encodes CASRPASGGALNTGELFF.

The V call is TRBV15, the J call TRBJ1-1; weak D call: TRBD1 (5 bases). V lost 2 bases and J 3 bases, leaving 10 bases between the germline ends. From germline, CDR1 is LNHNV and CDR2 YYDKDF (reference sequence). CDR3 length equals 14 residues. The CDR3 DNA is TGTGCCACCAGCAGACAGGGCCCGTACACTGAAGCTTTCTTT. It codes for CATSRQGPYTEAFF.

The chain is built from TRBV12-3 or TRBV12-4 and TRBJ1-5; D not certain. V shed 3 bases and J shed 7 bases, with 10 bases lying between them. The CDR3 loop spans 13 amino acids. CDR3 nucleotides: TGTGCCAGCAGTTTTGGGTCAACACAGCCCCAGCATTTT. It translates to CASSFGSTQPQHF.

This clonotype was detected ten times or more. V usage is TRBV7-2 and J usage is TRBJ1-1, with 8 positions matching TRBD1. V was pared by 7 bases and J by 4 bases, with 8 bases of the junction left unmatched. The CDR3 sequence is 14 residues long. The V gene's germline CDR1 is SGHTA and CDR2 FQGNSA. CDR3 DNA sequence: TGTGCCAGCACTTTCCCGGACAGGGCCACTGAAGCTTTCTTT. It specifies CASTFPDRATEAFF.

The V call is TRBV29-1, the J call TRBJ2-7; 7 bases are shared with TRBD1. The length of the CDR3 is 11 residues. Trimming cost V 5 bases and J 11 bases; bases outside gene matches: 9. The V gene's germline CDR1 is SQVTM and CDR2 ANQGSEA. The CDR3 is CSVRSTGLEYF. CDR3 in DNA: TGCAGCGTTAGGTCGACAGGGTTGGAGTACTTC.

CDR3 protein: CSVPPPSGGLSSYNEQFF. The DNA for the CDR3 is TGCAGTGTCCCTCCCCCTAGCGGGGGGCTAAGCTCCTACAATGAGCAGTTCTTC. The J gene is TRBJ2-1, the V gene TRBV20-1; 11 bases are a match to TRBD2. V trimming: 7 bases; J trimming: 0 bases; junction bases outside the gene matches: 14. Germline V gene data show CDR1 as DFQATT and CDR2 as SNEGSKA (reference sequence). The CDR3 runs to 18 residues.

The chain carries TRBV12-3 or TRBV12-4 and TRBJ1-5; TRBD1 aligns across 8 bases. The CDR3 totals 16 residues. V shed 4 bases, J shed 7 bases, and the junction held 12 bases outside the gene matches. The CDR3 region is CASSSSTQGAGQPQHF. Here the CDR3 DNA reads TGTGCCAGCAGTTCATCGACTCAGGGGGCTGGCCAGCCCCAGCATTTT.

As for this clonotype: One junction end does not reproduce the germline sequence, and a read error may be involved. This chain connects TRBV7-2 to TRBJ1-1; D is unresolved. Germline assignment: CDR1 SGHTA and CDR2 FQGNSA. The CDR3 runs to 15 residues. CDR3 coding DNA: TGTGCCATCAGCTTAAGTCTGGCGTGGAACACTGAAGCTTTCTTT. Its translation: CAISLSLAWNTEAFF.